This is a list of T cell receptor beta chains from one sample in a study of cytomegalovirus exposure and HLA in healthy donors. TCRdb's table, derived via immunoSEQ multiplex PCR, lists solely in-frame clones and lacks some. Seen here are about 220,000 clones, approximately 80% observed once, and the top ten hold under 0.85%. Input material: PBMCs. All receptors come from a boy aged 2 to 10 in good health and CMV-seronegative. CDR3s include the opening cysteine and the closing phenylalanine or tryptophan. D genes are given only for firm matches. Some rows have no size entry. The others give once, few or many, or a class for an expanded clone.

V: TRBV5-1
size: .
J: TRBJ2-3
D: .
DNA: TGCGCCAGCAGTTTCCTTTCTAGCGCTCTCCGCACAGATACGCAGTATTTT
CDR3: CASSFLSSALRTDTQYF

V: TRBV5-1
size: .
J: TRBJ2-3
D: TRBD2
DNA: TGCGCCAGCAGCTCGGGACTAGCGGGGGCGGTGGGCACAGATACGCAGTATTTT
CDR3: CASSSGLAGAVGTDTQYF

V: TRBV6-5
size: .
J: TRBJ1-6
D: .
DNA: TGTGCCAGCAGTTCCCCCAGGTCACCCCTCCACTTT
CDR3: CASSSPRSPLHF

V: TRBV7-6
size: .
J: TRBJ2-1
D: .
DNA: TGTGCCAGCAGCTTATTGCGGGTCTCCTACAATGAGCAGTTCTTC
CDR3: CASSLLRVSYNEQFF

V: TRBV5-1
size: once
J: TRBJ1-2
D: .
DNA: TGCGCCAGCAGCTTGGCCGGGGGGCACGGAGGCTACACCTTC
CDR3: CASSLAGGHGGYTF

V: TRBV10-3
size: few
J: TRBJ2-7
D: .
DNA: TGTGCCATCAGTGAGAATCGGCGGGGTAGCTCCTACGAGCAGTACTTC
CDR3: CAISENRRGSSYEQYF

V: TRBV6-1
size: .
J: TRBJ2-1
D: TRBD2
DNA: TGTGCCAGCAGCCCTAGCGGGAGATTCAATGAGCAGTTCTTC
CDR3: CASSPSGRFNEQFF

V: TRBV13
size: .
J: TRBJ2-2
D: TRBD2
DNA: TGTGCCAGCAGCCAAGGGCTAGCGGGATGGAACACCGGGGAGCTGTTTTTT
CDR3: CASSQGLAGWNTGELFF

V: TRBV7-2
size: .
J: TRBJ2-5
D: .
DNA: TGTGCCAGCAGCTTAGTTGAGGCCGGGGAGACCCAGTACTTC
CDR3: CASSLVEAGETQYF

V: TRBV11-2
size: .
J: TRBJ1-1
D: .
DNA: TGTGCCAGCAGCCCTTCGGGCGGTTGGAGGACTGAAGCTTTCTTT
CDR3: CASSPSGGWRTEAFF

V: TRBV5-1
size: .
J: TRBJ2-3
D: TRBD2
DNA: TGCGCCAGCAGCTTACTAGCGGGGGGGCAAGATACGCAGTATTTT
CDR3: CASSLLAGGQDTQYF

V: TRBV7-9
size: .
J: TRBJ1-1
D: .
DNA: TGTGCCAGCAGCTTCGGGATCACTGAAGCTTTCTTT
CDR3: CASSFGITEAFF

V: TRBV6-6
size: .
J: TRBJ1-2
D: TRBD1
DNA: TGTGCCAGCAGAACCCGGGGACAGGGGGCCAACTATGGCTACACCTTC
CDR3: CASRTRGQGANYGYTF

V: TRBV5-1
size: .
J: TRBJ2-7
D: TRBD1
DNA: TGCGCCAGCAGCCCTGGACAGGGGGCGAACAACGAGCAGTACTTC
CDR3: CASSPGQGANNEQYF

V: TRBV11-2
size: .
J: TRBJ2-7
D: .
DNA: TGTGCCAGCAGCTTATCCCAGGACTACGAGCAGTACTTC
CDR3: CASSLSQDYEQYF

V: TRBV6-5
size: .
J: TRBJ1-1
D: .
DNA: TGTGCCAGCAGAGAGGGACTTTCGAGCACTGAAGCTTTCTTT
CDR3: CASREGLSSTEAFF

V: TRBV19
size: .
J: TRBJ1-5
D: TRBD1
DNA: TGTGCCAGTAGTATGTGGCAGGGGGCTGTTCAGCCCCAGCATTTT
CDR3: CASSMWQGAVQPQHF